This T cell receptor beta chain was identified in a study of identifying expanded T cells in peripheral blood. Only in-frame clones appear in the TCRdb table, and some are missing; sequencing was by immunoSEQ multiplex PCR. The sample holds about 53,000 clones, around four fifths seen once. The V gene's germline CDR1 is MNHEY and CDR2 SVGAGI. The CDR3 runs 14 residues. V lost 4 bases, J lost 5 bases, and 0 bases stayed unmatched. Collection occurred without any documented infections or immune events in donors. Sequenced sample: blood. This rearrangement joins TRBV6-5 to TRBJ1-6; 9 bases are shared with TRBD1. This sequence was found in a person aged 18 to 70 in good health. Here the CDR3 reads CASSWDRDNSPLHF. The CDR3, as DNA: TGTGCCAGCAGTTGGGACAGGGATAATTCACCCCTCCACTTT.